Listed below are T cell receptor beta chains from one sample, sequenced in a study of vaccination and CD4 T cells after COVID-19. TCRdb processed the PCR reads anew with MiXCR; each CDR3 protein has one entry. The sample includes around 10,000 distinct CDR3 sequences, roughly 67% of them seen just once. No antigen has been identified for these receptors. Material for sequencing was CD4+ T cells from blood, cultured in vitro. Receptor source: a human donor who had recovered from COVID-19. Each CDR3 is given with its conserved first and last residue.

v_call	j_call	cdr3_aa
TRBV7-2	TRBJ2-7	CASSLGQHYEQYF
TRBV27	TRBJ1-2	CASSLSAAGHYGYTF
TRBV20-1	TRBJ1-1	CSARSAGTGNTEAFF
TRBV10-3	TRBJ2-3	CAISLGDTQYF
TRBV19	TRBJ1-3	CASSTGTASGNTIYF
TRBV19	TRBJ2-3	CASSKIAGESTDTQYF
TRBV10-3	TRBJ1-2	CAISEGVRGQGNGYTF
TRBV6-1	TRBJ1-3	CASSAAGAGGNTIYF
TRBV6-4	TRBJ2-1	CASSDSAVHNEQFF
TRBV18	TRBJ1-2	CASSPAENYGYTF
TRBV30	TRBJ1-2	CAWSVTGNGYTF
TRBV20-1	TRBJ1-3	CSARDGSGNSGNTIYF
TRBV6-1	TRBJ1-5	CASGGTARQPQHF
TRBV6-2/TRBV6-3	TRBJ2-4	CASSRTSGSPAKNIQYF
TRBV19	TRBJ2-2	CASSAPRRELFF
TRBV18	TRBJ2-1	CASSPPGTPRNEQFF
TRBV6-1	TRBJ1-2	CASSGQFPANYGYTF
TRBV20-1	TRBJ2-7	CSARPGTGAYEQYF
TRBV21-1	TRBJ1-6	CASWESPLHF
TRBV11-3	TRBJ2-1	CASSLDGTGDSFYYNEQFF
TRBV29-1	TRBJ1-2	CSAHTGNYGYTF
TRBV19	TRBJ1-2	CASSIYEQIYGYTF
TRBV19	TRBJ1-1	CASKQNTEAFF
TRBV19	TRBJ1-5	CASRERGQGSNQPQHF
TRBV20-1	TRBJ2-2	CSARLGAATGELFF
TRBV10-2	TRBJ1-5	CASNPGQVNQPQHF
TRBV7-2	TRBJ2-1	CASPKEGRPISSSYNEQFF
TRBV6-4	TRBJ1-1	CASKQGPFVNTEAFF
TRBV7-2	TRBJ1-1	CASSLERGRTEAFF
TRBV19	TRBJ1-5	CATATGGNQPQHF
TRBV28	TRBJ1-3	CASSWGTGPKYF
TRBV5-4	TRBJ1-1	CASSYWTGNTEAFF
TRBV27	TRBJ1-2	CASSNYRANYGYTF
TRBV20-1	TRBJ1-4	CSAPGGLGEKLFF
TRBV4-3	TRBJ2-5	CASSQDLDGTVKETQYF
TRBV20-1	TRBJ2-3	CSAAGGGTTSTDTQYF
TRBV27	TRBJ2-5	CASSFRQSGETQYF
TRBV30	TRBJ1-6	CAWRPGPRLYNSPLHF
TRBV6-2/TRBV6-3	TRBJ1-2	CASRYEDGDYGYTF
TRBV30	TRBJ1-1	CAWSPGAGEAFF
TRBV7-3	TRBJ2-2	CASSKRLIANTGELFF
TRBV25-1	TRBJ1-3	CASTDGYSGNTIYF
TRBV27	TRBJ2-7	CASSLNRGEQYF
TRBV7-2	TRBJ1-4	CASSPNRGRGEKLFF
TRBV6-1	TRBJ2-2	CASSTAGAGTGELFF
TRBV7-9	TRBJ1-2	CASSSDSYGYTF
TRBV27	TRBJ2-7	CASSPLGPYEQYF
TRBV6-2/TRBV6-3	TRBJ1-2	CASSKQGGYGYTF
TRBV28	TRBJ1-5	CASSRAGGGNQPQHF
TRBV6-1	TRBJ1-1	CASFIGNTEAFF
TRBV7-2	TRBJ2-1	CASSRAGTVYNEQFF